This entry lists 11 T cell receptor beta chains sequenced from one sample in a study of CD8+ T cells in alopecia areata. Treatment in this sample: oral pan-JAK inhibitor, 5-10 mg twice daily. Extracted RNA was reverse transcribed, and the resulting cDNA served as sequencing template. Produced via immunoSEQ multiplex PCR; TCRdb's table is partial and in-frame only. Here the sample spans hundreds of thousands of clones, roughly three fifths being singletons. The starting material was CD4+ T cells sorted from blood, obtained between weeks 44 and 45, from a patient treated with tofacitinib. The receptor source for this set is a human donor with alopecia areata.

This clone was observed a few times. As DNA, the CDR3 is TGTGCCAGCAGCCCGGGACCGACCCCTTACGAGCAGTACTTC. It specifies CASSPGPTPYEQYF. The chain recombines TRBV5-6 with TRBJ2-7; either TRBD1 or TRBD2 may fit D (5 bases each). This CDR3 has 14 amino acids. Deletions cut 4 bases from V and 4 bases from J, with 15 bases between. Germline CDR1 is SGHDT and CDR2 is YYEEEE.

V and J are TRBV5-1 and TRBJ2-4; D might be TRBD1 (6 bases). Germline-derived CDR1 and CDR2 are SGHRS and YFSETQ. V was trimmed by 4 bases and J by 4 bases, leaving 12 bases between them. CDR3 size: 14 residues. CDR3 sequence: CASSPQDRKNIQYF. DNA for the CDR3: TGCGCCAGCAGCCCCCAGGACAGAAAAAACATTCAGTACTTC. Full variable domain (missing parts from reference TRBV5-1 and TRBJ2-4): KAGVTQTPRYLIKTRGQQVTLSCSPISGHRSVSWYQQTPGQGLQFLFEYFSETQRNKGNFPGRFSGRQFSNSRSEMNVSTLELGDSALYLCASSPQDRKNIQYFGAGTRLSVL.

CDR3 coding DNA: TGCAGCGTTGAAACACAGGGGGTGAATGAGCAGTTCTTC. It translates to CSVETQGVNEQFF. The rearrangement joins TRBV29-1 to TRBJ2-1; 8 bases line up with TRBD1. V gave up 2 bases and J gave up 7 bases; unmatched junction bases: 4. Germline assignment: CDR1 SQVTM and CDR2 ANQGSEA. The CDR3 contains 13 residues.

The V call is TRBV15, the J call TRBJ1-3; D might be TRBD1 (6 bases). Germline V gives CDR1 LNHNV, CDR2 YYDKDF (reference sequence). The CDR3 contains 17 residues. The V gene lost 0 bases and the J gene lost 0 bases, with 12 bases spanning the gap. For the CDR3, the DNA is TGTGCCACCAGCAGAGATATCGGACAGTACTCTGGAAACACCATATATTTT. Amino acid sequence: CATSRDIGQYSGNTIYF.

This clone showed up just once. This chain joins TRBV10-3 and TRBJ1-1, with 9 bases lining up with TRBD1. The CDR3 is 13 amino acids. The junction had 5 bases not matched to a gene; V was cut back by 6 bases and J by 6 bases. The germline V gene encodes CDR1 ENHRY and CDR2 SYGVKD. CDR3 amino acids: CAIRGQGGSEAFF. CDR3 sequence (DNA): TGTGCCATCAGGGGACAGGGAGGATCTGAAGCTTTCTTT.

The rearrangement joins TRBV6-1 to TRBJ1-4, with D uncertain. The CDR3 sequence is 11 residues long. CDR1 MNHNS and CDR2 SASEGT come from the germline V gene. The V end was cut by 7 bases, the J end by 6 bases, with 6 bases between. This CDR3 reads CASTADEKLFF. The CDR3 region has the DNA TGTGCCAGCACTGCGGATGAAAAACTGTTTTTT.

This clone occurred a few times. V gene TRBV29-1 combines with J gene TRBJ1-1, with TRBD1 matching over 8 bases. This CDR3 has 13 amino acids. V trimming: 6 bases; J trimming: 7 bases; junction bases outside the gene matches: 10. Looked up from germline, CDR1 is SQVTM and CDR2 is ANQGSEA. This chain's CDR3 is CSVEDGQGGEAFF. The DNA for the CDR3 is TGCAGCGTCGAGGATGGACAGGGAGGTGAAGCTTTCTTT.

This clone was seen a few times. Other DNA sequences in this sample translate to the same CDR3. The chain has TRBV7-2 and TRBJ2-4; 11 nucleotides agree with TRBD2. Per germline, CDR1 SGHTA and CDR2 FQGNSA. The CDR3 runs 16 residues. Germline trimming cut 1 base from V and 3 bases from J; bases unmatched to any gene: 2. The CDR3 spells CASSLELAGGKNIQYF. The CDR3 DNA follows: TGTGCCAGCAGCTTAGAGCTAGCGGGGGGCAAAAACATTCAGTACTTC.

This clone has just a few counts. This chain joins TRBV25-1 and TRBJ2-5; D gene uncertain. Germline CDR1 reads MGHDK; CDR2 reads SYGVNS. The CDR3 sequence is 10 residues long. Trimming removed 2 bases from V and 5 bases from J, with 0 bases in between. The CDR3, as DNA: TGTGCCAGCAGTGAAGAGACCCAGTACTTC. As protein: CASSEETQYF.

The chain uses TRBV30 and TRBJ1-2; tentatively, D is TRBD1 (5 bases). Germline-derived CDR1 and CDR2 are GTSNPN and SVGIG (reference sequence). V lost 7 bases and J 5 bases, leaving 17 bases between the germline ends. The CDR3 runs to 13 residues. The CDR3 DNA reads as TGTGCCTCGATCCCTAACGAGGGGTATGGCTACACCTTC. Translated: CASIPNEGYGYTF.

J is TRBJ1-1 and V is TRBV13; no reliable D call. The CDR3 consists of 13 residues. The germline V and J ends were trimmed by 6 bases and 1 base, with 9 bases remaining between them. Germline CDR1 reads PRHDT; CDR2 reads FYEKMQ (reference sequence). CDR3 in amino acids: CASRQPGNTEAFF. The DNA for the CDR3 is TGTGCCAGCAGACAGCCCGGGAACACTGAAGCTTTCTTT.